Reported below is one T cell receptor beta chain. The entry originates in a study of blood T cell repertoires in COVID-19. Study summary: Both acute and convalescent COVID-19 samples were obtained from the United States, Italy and Spain. PBMCs, B-cell-depleted T cells, or T cells provided the cDNA or gDNA that made up the material.

The CDR3 covers 15 residues. The germline V gene has CDR1 LGHDT and CDR2 YNNKEL (reference sequence). The V and J ends lost 1 base and 4 bases respectively, with 13 bases between them. Per the original data handling: Using reference gene primer amplification, nucleated cell counts were estimated. The method was immunoSEQ multiplex PCR; TCRdb's version includes in-frame clones alone and lacks a portion of them. V, J and clone size reflect that table, while D and trimming were determined from the DNA. The table shows approximately 120,000 clones, with about four fifths occurring only once. Sequencing was carried out using peripheral blood. The rearrangement joins TRBV3-1 (or the pseudogene TRBV3-2) to TRBJ1-1, with D maybe TRBD1 (5 bases). This receptor was identified in a man aged 25-40 years with COVID-19, enrolled during active disease. DNA of the CDR3: TGTGCCAGCAGCCAAGTTTGGCAGGGTGCCACTGAAGCTTTCTTT. Its protein is CASSQVWQGATEAFF.